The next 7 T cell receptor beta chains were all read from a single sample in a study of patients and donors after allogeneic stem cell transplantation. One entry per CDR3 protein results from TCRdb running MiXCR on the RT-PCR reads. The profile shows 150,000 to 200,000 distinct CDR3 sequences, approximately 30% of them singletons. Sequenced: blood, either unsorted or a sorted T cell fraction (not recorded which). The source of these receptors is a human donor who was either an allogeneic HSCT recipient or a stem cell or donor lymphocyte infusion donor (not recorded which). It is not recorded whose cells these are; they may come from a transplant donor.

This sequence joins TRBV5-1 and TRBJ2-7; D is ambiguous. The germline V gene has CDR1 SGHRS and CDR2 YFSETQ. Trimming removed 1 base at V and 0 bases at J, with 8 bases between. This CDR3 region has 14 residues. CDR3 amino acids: CASSLSGGSYEQYF. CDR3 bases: TGCGCCAGCAGCTTGTCCGGCGGCTCCTACGAGCAGTACTTC.

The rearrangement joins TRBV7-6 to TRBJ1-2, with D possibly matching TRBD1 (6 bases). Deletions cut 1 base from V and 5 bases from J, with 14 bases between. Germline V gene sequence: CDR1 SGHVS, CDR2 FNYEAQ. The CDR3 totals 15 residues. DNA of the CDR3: TGTGCCAGCAGCTTAGGACGGACAGATATTTATGGCTACACCTTC. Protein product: CASSLGRTDIYGYTF.

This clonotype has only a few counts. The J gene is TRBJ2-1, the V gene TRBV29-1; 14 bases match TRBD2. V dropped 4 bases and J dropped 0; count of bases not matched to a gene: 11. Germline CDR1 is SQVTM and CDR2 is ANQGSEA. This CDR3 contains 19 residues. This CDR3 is CSVGMMGLAGASSYNEQFF. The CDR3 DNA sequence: TGCAGCGTTGGAATGATGGGACTAGCGGGAGCCAGCTCCTACAATGAGCAGTTCTTC.

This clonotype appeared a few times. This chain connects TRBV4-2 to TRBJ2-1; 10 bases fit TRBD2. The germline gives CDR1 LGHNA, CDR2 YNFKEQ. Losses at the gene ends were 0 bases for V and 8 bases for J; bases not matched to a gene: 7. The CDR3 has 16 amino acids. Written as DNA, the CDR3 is TGTGCCAGCAGCCAAGATCCTAGCGGGAGAGGTGATGAGCAGTTCTTC. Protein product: CASSQDPSGRGDEQFF.

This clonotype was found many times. CDR3 coding DNA: TGTGCCAGCAGCGTAGGTTTGGGGGGGAACACTGAAGCTTTCTTT. Amino acids: CASSVGLGGNTEAFF. This sequence joins TRBV9 and TRBJ1-1; possible D gene TRBD1, 5 bases. The germline gives CDR1 SGDLS, CDR2 YYNGEE. V was trimmed by 0 bases and J by 1 base, leaving 10 bases between them. The CDR3 is 15 residues long. Variable domain in full (rest from reference TRBV9 and TRBJ1-1): DSGVTQTPKHLITATGQRVTLRCSPRSGDLSVYWYQQSLDQGLQFLIQYYNGEERAKGNILERFSAQQFPDLHSELNLSSLELGDSALYFCASSVGLGGNTEAFFGQGTRLTVV.

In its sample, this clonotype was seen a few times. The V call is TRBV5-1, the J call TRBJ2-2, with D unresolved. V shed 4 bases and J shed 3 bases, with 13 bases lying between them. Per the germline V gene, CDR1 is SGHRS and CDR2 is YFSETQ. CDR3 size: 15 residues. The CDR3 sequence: CASSPLRLDTGELFF. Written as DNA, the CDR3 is TGCGCCAGCAGCCCCCTGCGGTTAGACACCGGGGAGCTGTTTTTT.

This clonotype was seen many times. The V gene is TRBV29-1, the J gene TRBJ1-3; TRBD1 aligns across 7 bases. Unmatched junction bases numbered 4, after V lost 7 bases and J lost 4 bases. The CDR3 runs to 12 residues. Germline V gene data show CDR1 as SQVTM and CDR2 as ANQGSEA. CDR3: CSAPGQGNTIYF. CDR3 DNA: TGCAGCGCGCCGGGACAGGGAAACACCATATATTTT.